This TCR beta chain was captured in a study of blood T cell repertoires in COVID-19. Whole-study context: Samples came from the United States, Italy and Spain, spanning acute and convalescent COVID-19. The analysed material was cDNA or gDNA that came from T cells, B-cell-depleted T cells, or PBMCs.

Study members were between about 18 and 95 years old and lived in roughly 24 US regions. Each recovered donor of Cohort 3 presented with two negative PCRs, clearance, or symptom resolution. The CDR3 covers 18 residues. Trimming stripped 3 bases from V and 6 bases from J, with 24 bases between. Germline assignment: CDR1 MDHEN and CDR2 SYDVKM. Sequencing was performed with immunoSEQ multiplex PCR; in TCRdb, only in-frame clones are kept and a portion is missing. The data show approximately 270,000 clones, 89% seen once. This clonotype was obtained from a woman in her sixties or seventies who had recovered from COVID-19. The rearrangement uses TRBV28 and TRBJ2-1; unclear D gene. Material for sequencing was PBMCs or T cells enriched from blood (not recorded which). CDR3 bases: TGTGCCAGCAGTTTCCCACACCCTTACAATCTAGGAGCCAATGAGCAGTTCTTC. This translates into CASSFPHPYNLGANEQFF. Combining the CDR3 with reference TRBV28 and TRBJ2-1 gives the whole variable domain DVKVTQSSRYLVKRTGEKVFLECVQDMDHENMFWYRQDPGLGLRLIYFSYDVKMKEKGDIPEGYSVSREKKERFSLILESASTNQTSMYLCASSFPHPYNLGANEQFFGPGTRLTVL.